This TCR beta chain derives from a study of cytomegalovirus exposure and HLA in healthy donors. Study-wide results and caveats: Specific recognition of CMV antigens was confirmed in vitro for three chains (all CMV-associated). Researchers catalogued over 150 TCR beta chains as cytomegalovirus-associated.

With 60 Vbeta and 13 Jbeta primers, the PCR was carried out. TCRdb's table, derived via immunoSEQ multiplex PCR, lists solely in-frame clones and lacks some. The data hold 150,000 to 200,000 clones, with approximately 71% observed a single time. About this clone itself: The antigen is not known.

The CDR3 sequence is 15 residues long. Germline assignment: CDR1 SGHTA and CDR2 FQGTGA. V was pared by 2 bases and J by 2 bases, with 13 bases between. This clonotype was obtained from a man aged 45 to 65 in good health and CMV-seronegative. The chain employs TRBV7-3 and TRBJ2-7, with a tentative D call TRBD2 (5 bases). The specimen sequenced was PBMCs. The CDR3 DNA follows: TGTGCCAGCAGCTTAGGTCCCAGCGGCACCTACGAGCAGTACTTC. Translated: CASSLGPSGTYEQYF. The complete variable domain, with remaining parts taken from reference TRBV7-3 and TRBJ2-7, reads GAGVSQTPSNKVTEKGKYVELRCDPISGHTALYWYRQSLGQGPEFLIYFQGTGAADDSGLPNDRFFAVRPEGSVSTLKIQRTERGDSAVYLCASSLGPSGTYEQYFGPGTRLTVT.